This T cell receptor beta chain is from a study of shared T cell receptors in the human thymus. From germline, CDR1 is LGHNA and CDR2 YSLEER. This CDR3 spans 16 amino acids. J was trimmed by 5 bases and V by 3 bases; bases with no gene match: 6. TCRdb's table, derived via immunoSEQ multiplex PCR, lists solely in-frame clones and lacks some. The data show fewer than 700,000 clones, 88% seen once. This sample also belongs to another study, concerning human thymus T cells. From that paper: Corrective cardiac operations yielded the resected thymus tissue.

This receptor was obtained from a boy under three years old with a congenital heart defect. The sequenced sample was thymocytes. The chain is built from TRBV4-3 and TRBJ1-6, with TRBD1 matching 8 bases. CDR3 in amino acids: CASSHRRGPHNSPLHF. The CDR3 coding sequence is TGCGCCAGCAGCCATCGCAGGGGGCCCCATAATTCACCCCTCCACTTT.